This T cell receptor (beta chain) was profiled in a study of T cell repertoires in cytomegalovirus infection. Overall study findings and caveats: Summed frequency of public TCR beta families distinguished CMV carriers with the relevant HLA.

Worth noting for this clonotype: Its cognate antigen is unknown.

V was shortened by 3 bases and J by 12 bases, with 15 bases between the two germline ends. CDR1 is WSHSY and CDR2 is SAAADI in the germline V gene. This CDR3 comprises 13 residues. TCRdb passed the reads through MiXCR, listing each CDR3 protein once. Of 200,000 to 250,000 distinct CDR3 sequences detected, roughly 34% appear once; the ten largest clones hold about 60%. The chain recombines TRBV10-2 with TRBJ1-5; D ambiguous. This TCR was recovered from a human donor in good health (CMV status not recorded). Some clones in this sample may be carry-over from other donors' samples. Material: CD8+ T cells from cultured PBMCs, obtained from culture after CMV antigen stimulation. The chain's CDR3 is CASSDGGLWDQHF. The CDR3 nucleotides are TGCGCCAGCAGTGATGGCGGCCTTTGGGACCAGCATTTT.